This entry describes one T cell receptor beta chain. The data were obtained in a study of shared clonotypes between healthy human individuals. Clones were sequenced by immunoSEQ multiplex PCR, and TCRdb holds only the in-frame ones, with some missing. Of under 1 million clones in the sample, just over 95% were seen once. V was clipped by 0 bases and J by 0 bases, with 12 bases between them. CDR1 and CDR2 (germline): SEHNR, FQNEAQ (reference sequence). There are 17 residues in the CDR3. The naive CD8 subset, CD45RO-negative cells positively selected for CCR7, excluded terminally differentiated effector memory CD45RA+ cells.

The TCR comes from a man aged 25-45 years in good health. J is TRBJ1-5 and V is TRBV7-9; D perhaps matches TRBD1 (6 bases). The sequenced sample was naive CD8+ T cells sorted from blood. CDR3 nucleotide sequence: TGTGCCAGCAGCTTAGCGGCAGGGGAAAGTAGCAATCAGCCCCAGCATTTT. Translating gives CASSLAAGESSNQPQHF.